This paragraph reports one T cell receptor (beta chain). TCRdb reanalysed the 5' RACE reads using MiXCR and keeps one entry per CDR3 protein. The data hold 85,000 to 95,000 distinct CDR3 sequences, with approximately 14% observed a single time. The data stem from a study of early T cells in non-severe SARS-CoV-2 infection. Unmatched junction bases numbered 7, after V lost 0 bases and J lost 5 bases. CDR3 size: 17 residues. In germline, CDR1 is SGDLS, CDR2 YYNGEE. This TCR derives from an adult who was a healthcare worker with PCR-confirmed SARS-CoV-2 infection or an uninfected control (not recorded which). The chain couples TRBV9 to TRBJ2-2, with 10 bases identical to TRBD2. The specimen was whole blood. The CDR3 DNA sequence: TGTGCCAGCAGCGTAGGATCTAGCGGGGGTCTTACCGGGGAGCTGTTTTTT. This codes for CASSVGSSGGLTGELFF. Full variable domain (missing parts from reference TRBV9 and TRBJ2-2): DSGVTQTPKHLITATGQRVTLRCSPRSGDLSVYWYQQSLDQGLQFLIQYYNGEERAKGNILERFSAQQFPDLHSELNLSSLELGDSALYFCASSVGSSGGLTGELFFGEGSRLTVL.